These T cell receptor beta chains were read from a single sample in a study of blood T cell repertoires in COVID-19. The protocol was immunoSEQ multiplex PCR, while the TCRdb copy is restricted to in-frame clones and leaves out a portion. The data show around 170,000 clones, 80% to 85% seen once. What was sequenced was PBMCs or T cells enriched from blood (not recorded which). Source of these receptors: a woman aged 45-59 years who had recovered from COVID-19. Each CDR3 is given with its conserved first and last residue. Fields, in order: J gene, V gene, clone size, D gene, CDR3 protein, CDR3 DNA. D genes are given only for firm matches. The size field is filled for only some rows; it gives once, few, many or a size class.

TRBJ2-5	TRBV2	-	TRBD1	CASRPGQGQAETQYF	TGTGCCAGCAGGCCCGGACAGGGTCAGGCGGAGACCCAGTACTTC
TRBJ2-2	TRBV9	-	-	CASSVEGLWTGELFF	TGTGCCAGCAGCGTAGAGGGGCTTTGGACCGGGGAGCTGTTTTTT
TRBJ2-1	TRBV7-2	-	TRBD2	CASSLGSGGNNEQFF	TGTGCCAGCAGCTTAGGGAGCGGGGGGAACAATGAGCAGTTCTTC
TRBJ2-2	TRBV7-3	once	-	CASSSSSTGELFF	TGTGCCAGCAGCTCCTCGTCCACCGGGGAGCTGTTTTTT
TRBJ1-2	TRBV7-9	few	TRBD1	CASSWGTVKSYGYTF	TGTGCCAGCAGCTGGGGGACAGTCAAGAGCTATGGCTACACCTTC
TRBJ1-5	TRBV4-3	-	-	CASSPLLGDQPQHF	TGCGCCAGCAGCCCACTTCTAGGGGATCAGCCCCAGCATTTT
TRBJ1-1	TRBV6-5	few	-	CASSYDGRSEAFF	TGTGCCAGCAGTTACGATGGGAGAAGTGAAGCTTTCTTT
TRBJ1-1	TRBV5-4	once	-	CASSLLGGRVDEAFF	TGTGCCAGCAGCTTGCTGGGCGGCAGGGTGGATGAAGCTTTCTTT
TRBJ2-7	TRBV6-2/TRBV6-3	-	-	CASSYAGYEQYF	TGTGCCAGCAGTTACGCCGGGTACGAGCAGTACTTC
TRBJ2-3	TRBV5-1	-	-	CASSHRQDADTQYF	TGCGCCAGCAGCCACCGACAGGACGCAGATACGCAGTATTTT
TRBJ1-1	TRBV2	-	-	CASNVQGLNTEAFF	TGTGCCAGCAATGTGCAGGGGTTGAACACTGAAGCTTTCTTT
TRBJ1-6	TRBV23-1	-	-	CASPPGAGWPLHF	TGCGCCAGCCCCCCGGGAGCCGGTTGGCCCCTCCACTTT
TRBJ2-1	TRBV6-2/TRBV6-3	-	-	CASSYGGGGATNEQFF	TGTGCCAGCAGTTACGGTGGCGGGGGCGCTACTAATGAGCAGTTCTTC
TRBJ1-5	TRBV6-6	-	-	CASSRVQGIGSANQPQHF	TGTGCCAGCAGTCGCGTCCAGGGTATTGGATCGGCCAATCAGCCCCAGCATTTT
TRBJ1-2	TRBV6-6	-	TRBD1	CASSAPGTGENYGYTF	TGTGCCAGCAGTGCCCCCGGGACAGGAGAGAACTATGGCTACACCTTC
TRBJ1-5	TRBV2	-	TRBD1	CASSGTGGVGQPQHF	TGTGCCAGCAGTGGGACAGGGGGCGTAGGACAGCCCCAGCATTTT
TRBJ2-1	TRBV2	once	-	CASSETYNEQFF	TGTGCCAGCAGTGAGACTTACAATGAGCAGTTCTTC
TRBJ2-4	TRBV28	-	-	CASTLGGAAKNIQYF	TGTGCCAGCACCCTAGGTGGAGCGGCCAAAAACATTCAGTACTTC
TRBJ1-2	TRBV25-1	-	-	CASSESIGGVSGYTF	TGTGCCAGCAGTGAATCGATAGGGGGAGTTAGTGGCTACACCTTC
TRBJ2-5	TRBV7-3	-	-	CASSLQGNSETQYF	TGTGCCAGCAGCTTACAGGGGAATTCGGAGACCCAGTACTTC
TRBJ1-1	TRBV28	-	TRBD1	CASRGPDRFNTEAFF	TGTGCCAGCAGAGGCCCGGACAGGTTCAACACTGAAGCTTTCTTT
TRBJ1-5	TRBV7-8	-	-	CASSLGGGSNQPQHF	TGTGCCAGCAGCTTAGGGGGGGGTAGCAATCAGCCCCAGCATTTT
TRBJ1-2	TRBV3-1/TRBV3-2	once	-	CASSQARADRGYTF	TGTGCCAGCAGCCAAGCCAGGGCCGACCGGGGCTACACCTTC
TRBJ2-3	TRBV6-2/TRBV6-3	-	-	CASSYSSDTQYF	TGTGCCAGCAGTTATTCTTCAGATACGCAGTATTTT
TRBJ2-1	TRBV7-7	-	-	CASSLVPGEGEQFF	TGTGCTAGCAGCTTAGTACCGGGCGAGGGCGAGCAGTTCTTC
TRBJ2-5	TRBV5-6	-	-	CASSWRDSQETQYF	TGTGCCAGCAGCTGGAGGGACAGTCAAGAGACCCAGTACTTC
TRBJ2-7	TRBV7-3	-	TRBD2	CASSPTSGLLYEQYF	TGTGCCAGCAGCCCAACTAGCGGGCTCCTATACGAGCAGTACTTC
TRBJ2-1	TRBV7-9	-	TRBD2	CASSSRPGLAGGNEQFF	TGTGCCAGCAGCTCCCGTCCCGGACTAGCGGGAGGCAATGAGCAGTTCTTC
TRBJ2-1	TRBV7-3	many	-	CASSLAGTYNEQFF	TGTGCCAGCAGCTTAGCGGGAACATACAATGAGCAGTTCTTC
TRBJ2-7	TRBV18	-	TRBD1	CASSPNGQVSYEQYF	TGTGCCAGCTCCCCAAACGGACAGGTTTCCTACGAGCAGTACTTC
TRBJ2-2	TRBV7-2	-	-	CASSFLRGAGELFF	TGTGCCAGCAGCTTTCTCCGGGGGGCTGGGGAGCTGTTTTTT
TRBJ2-7	TRBV4-2	-	-	CASSPQSDRGTSEQYF	TGTGCCAGCAGCCCCCAGTCGGACCGGGGGACCTCCGAGCAGTACTTC
TRBJ1-6	TRBV6-4	-	TRBD1	CASSEGQTSGSPLHF	TGTGCCAGCAGTGAGGGACAGACCTCCGGTTCACCCCTCCACTTT
TRBJ1-1	TRBV28	-	-	CASSWGWGEAFF	TGTGCCAGCAGTTGGGGCTGGGGTGAAGCTTTCTTT
TRBJ1-5	TRBV7-9	-	-	CASSLTQGSGNQPQHF	TGTGCCAGCAGCTTAACCCAGGGGTCTGGCAATCAGCCCCAGCATTTT
TRBJ1-3	TRBV2	-	TRBD1	CASSETGDRFGNTIYF	TGTGCCAGCAGCGAGACAGGGGATAGATTTGGAAACACCATATATTTT
TRBJ2-7	TRBV6-5	-	TRBD2	CASSSGRYEQYF	TGTGCCAGCAGTAGCGGGAGATACGAGCAGTACTTC
TRBJ1-2	TRBV18	-	-	CASSPTSDLSDYGYTF	TGTGCCAGCTCACCAACCTCAGACTTAAGTGACTATGGCTACACCTTC
TRBJ1-1	TRBV19	once	TRBD1	CASTDRVNTEAFF	TGTGCCAGTACCGACAGGGTGAACACTGAAGCTTTCTTT
TRBJ2-6	TRBV5-6	-	-	CASRVDSYRANVLTF	TGTGCCAGCAGGGTCGACAGTTATAGGGCCAACGTCCTGACTTTC
TRBJ1-5	TRBV19	-	-	CASTGAGYSNQPQHF	TGTGCCAGTACTGGTGCAGGCTATAGCAATCAGCCCCAGCATTTT
TRBJ2-2	TRBV7-2	-	-	CASSKPTGSGELFF	TGTGCCAGCAGCAAGCCAACAGGGTCCGGGGAGCTGTTTTTT
TRBJ1-2	TRBV2	-	-	CASREWRTENLYGYTF	TGTGCCAGCAGGGAGTGGCGGACAGAAAATCTTTATGGCTACACCTTC
TRBJ1-2	TRBV2	-	-	CASSFRVNYGYTF	TGTGCCAGCAGTTTCAGGGTTAACTATGGCTACACCTTC
TRBJ2-1	TRBV25-1	-	-	CASSERGNEQFF	TGTGCCAGCAGTGAAAGGGGCAATGAGCAGTTCTTC